This TCR beta chain was recorded in a study of blood T cell repertoires in COVID-19. Per the original methods: Amplified reference gene primers provided the basis for estimating nucleated cell counts. Some clones are missing from TCRdb's copy, which holds only in-frame ones; the method was immunoSEQ multiplex PCR. V, J and clone size are taken as reported in that table, and D and trimming were inferred from the DNA itself. Among about 120,000 clones listed, about 89% were seen once. V dropped 5 bases and J dropped 8 bases, with 7 bases sitting between them. The germline V gene encodes CDR1 SNHLY and CDR2 FYNNEI. This CDR3 has 11 amino acids.

This rearrangement joins TRBV2 to TRBJ2-1; D gene unclear. The sequencing input was peripheral blood. The sequence came from a woman aged 65 to 85 with acute or convalescent COVID-19. CDR3 nucleotide sequence: TGTGCCAGCAGTCGGGTGGATGAGCAGTTCTTC. It specifies CASSRVDEQFF.